These 6 T cell receptor beta chains originate from one sample sequenced in a study of Ad26.COV2.S vaccination and SARS-CoV-2 variants. Treatment denoted: some 19 received Ad26.COV2.S at low or high dose, single or two shots; 5 received placebo; per-sample allocation not given. Vaccine and placebo recipients were sampled on day 63 after the first injection. The assay was immunoSEQ multiplex PCR, and TCRdb's table has in-frame clones only and misses some. Of about 350,000 clones in the sample, around 84% were seen once. Sequencing was performed on peripheral blood, taken in a trial of Ad26.COV2.S vaccine versus placebo. Receptors were obtained from a person between 18 and 65 years old who received the Ad26.COV2.S COVID-19 vaccine or a placebo.

This chain joins TRBV29-1 and TRBJ2-4; perhaps TRBD1 as D (5 bases). CDR3 length equals 18 residues. With 1 base removed from V and 0 bases from J, the gap between germline ends came to 19 bases. Germline V gene data show CDR1 as SQVTM and CDR2 as ANQGSEA. CDR3 DNA: TGCAGCGTTGAAGGGGGATATGGGGCACCTCTAGCCAAAAACATTCAGTACTTC. Translating it yields CSVEGGYGAPLAKNIQYF.

The V and J genes are TRBV7-2 and TRBJ2-3, with 8 nucleotides matching TRBD2. The CDR3 is made up of 14 amino acids. With V trimmed by 5 bases and J by 4 bases, 5 bases remained unmatched. Germline V lookup: CDR1 SGHTA, CDR2 FQGNSA. The CDR3 DNA sequence: TGTGCCAGCAGCGGTAGCGGGGCCTCAGATACGCAGTATTTT. Protein product: CASSGSGASDTQYF.

V and J are TRBV9 and TRBJ2-2, with 10 nucleotides matching TRBD1. CDR3 length: 17 amino acids. With 1 base clipped from V and 0 bases from J, the junction kept 3 bases outside the gene matches. Germline lookup yields CDR1 SGDLS and CDR2 YYNGEE. CDR3 amino acids: CASSVRGQGANTGELFF. CDR3 bases: TGTGCCAGCAGCGTAAGAGGACAGGGGGCGAACACCGGGGAGCTGTTTTTT.

CDR3: CASSIRERNTEAFF. The CDR3 region has the DNA TGTGCCAGCAGCATCAGGGAGAGGAACACTGAAGCTTTCTTT. The chain couples TRBV25-1 to TRBJ1-1, with a tentative D call TRBD1 (5 bases). CDR1 MGHDK and CDR2 SYGVNS come from the germline V gene. Trimming removed 6 bases from V and 1 base from J, with 12 bases in between. The CDR3 covers 14 residues.

V usage is TRBV27 and J usage is TRBJ1-5; D gene uncertain. The CDR3 runs to 13 residues. In germline, CDR1 is MNHEY, CDR2 SMNVEV (reference sequence). Trimming pared 2 bases from V and 9 bases from J, leaving 11 bases between. The chain's CDR3 is CASSLMASWPQHF. CDR3 nucleotide sequence: TGTGCCAGCAGTTTAATGGCCTCGTGGCCCCAGCATTTT.

This chain joins TRBV28 and TRBJ2-7; 9 positions match TRBD1. Losses at the gene ends were 5 bases for V and 5 bases for J; bases not matched to a gene: 10. CDR1 and CDR2 from the germline V gene are MDHEN and SYDVKM. The CDR3 is 15 residues long. The CDR3 here is CASSPRDRDLNEQYF. The CDR3 DNA is TGTGCCAGCAGTCCCCGGGACAGGGATTTGAACGAGCAGTACTTC.